The 27 T cell receptor beta chains below all came from one sample that was sequenced in a study of regulatory and conventional T cells in RAG deficiency. Assay: immunoSEQ multiplex PCR; the TCRdb copy retains only in-frame clones and omits some. The sample consists of roughly 35,000 clones, roughly 90% of them appearing once. The same sample was also studied in work on regulatory T cells. Per that study: Primers: 52 TRBV forward and 13 TRBJ reverse.

Sequencing was carried out using CD8+ T cells sorted from blood. These receptor sequences come from a human donor in good health.

The V and J genes are TRBV5-4 and TRBJ1-1; D remains ambiguous. The V end was cut by 1 base, the J end by 1 base, with 11 bases between. The V gene's germline CDR1 is SGHNT and CDR2 YYREEE (reference sequence). CDR3 length: 15 residues. CDR3 bases: TGTGCCAGCAGCTTGTGGAATCGTAGGAACACTGAAGCTTTCTTT. Translated, it gives CASSLWNRRNTEAFF.

This chain connects TRBV5-6 to TRBJ2-1, with 12 bases that match TRBD2. This CDR3 contains 19 residues. J was trimmed by 2 bases and V by 4 bases; bases with no gene match: 13. CDR1 SGHDT and CDR2 YYEEEE come from the germline V gene. The CDR3 sequence is CASSPRTSGTLSPYNEQFF. The CDR3 bases are TGTGCCAGCAGCCCTAGGACTAGCGGGACCCTCTCACCCTACAATGAGCAGTTCTTC.

A remark on this clone: This specimen includes other DNA sequences encoding the same CDR3. The chain is built from TRBV2 and TRBJ1-5; 11 bases are shared with TRBD1. Germline lookup yields CDR1 SNHLY and CDR2 FYNNEI. V lost 1 base, J lost 6 bases, and 2 bases stayed unmatched. The CDR3 covers 15 residues. The CDR3 region is CASSEVGTGGQPQHF. The CDR3 DNA follows: TGTGCCAGCAGTGAAGTTGGGACAGGGGGTCAGCCCCAGCATTTT. The variable domain in full, with the rest retrieved from reference TRBV2 and TRBJ1-5, is EPEVTQTPSHQVTQMGQEVILRCVPISNHLYFYWYRQILGQKVEFLVSFYNNEISEKSEIFDDQFSVERPDGSNFTLKIRSTKLEDSAMYFCASSEVGTGGQPQHFGDGTRLSIL.

V usage is TRBV5-6 and J usage is TRBJ1-5; perhaps TRBD1 as D (5 bases). CDR1 and CDR2 from the germline V gene are SGHDT and YYEEEE. This CDR3 contains 14 residues. Trimming stripped 2 bases from V and 3 bases from J, with 9 bases between. CDR3 bases: TGTGCCAGCAGCTTAGGAGGGGACAATCAGCCCCAGCATTTT. The encoded protein is CASSLGGDNQPQHF. Full variable domain (outside the CDR3, taken from reference TRBV5-6 and TRBJ1-5): DAGVTQSPTHLIKTRGQQVTLRCSPKSGHDTVSWYQQALGQGPQFIFQYYEEEERQRGNFPDRFSGHQFPNYSSELNVNALLLGDSALYLCASSLGGDNQPQHFGDGTRLSIL.

The J gene is TRBJ2-1, the V gene TRBV7-2; D gene uncertain. Germline CDR1 and CDR2: SGHTA and FQGNSA. The length of the CDR3 is 13 residues. Trimming stripped 5 bases from V and 3 bases from J, with 8 bases between. The CDR3 here is CASSRQSYNEQFF. The CDR3 DNA reads as TGTGCCAGCAGCCGTCAAAGCTACAATGAGCAGTTCTTC.

The V gene is TRBV5-6, the J gene TRBJ2-2; D not certain. Per the germline V gene, CDR1 is SGHDT and CDR2 is YYEEEE. The CDR3 is 15 residues long. Trimming shortened V by 1 base and J by 5 bases, and 12 bases separated the two germline ends. The CDR3 DNA sequence: TGTGCCAGCAGCTTGTCAGCGCTGGGGACCGGGGAGCTGTTTTTT. Its protein product is CASSLSALGTGELFF.

V and J are TRBV11-2 and TRBJ2-2; 12 bases line up with TRBD2. Germline CDR1 SGHAT, CDR2 FQNNGV. With 3 bases clipped from V and 3 bases from J, the junction kept 5 bases outside the gene matches. CDR3 length: 17 amino acids. DNA of the CDR3: TGTGCCAGCAGCTTCCGGACTAGCGGGATTGACACCGGGGAGCTGTTTTTT. It translates to CASSFRTSGIDTGELFF.

The V call is TRBV5-6, the J call TRBJ2-3, with 8 bases identical to TRBD2. This CDR3 has 17 residues. V was clipped by 3 bases and J by 0 bases; unmatched bases: 9. The germline CDR1 and CDR2 sequences are SGHDT and YYEEEE. Written as DNA, the CDR3 is TGTGCCAGCAGCTCCAGCCAGCGGGGGTCTAGCACAGATACGCAGTATTTT. Its translation: CASSSSQRGSSTDTQYF.

This chain joins TRBV6-5 and TRBJ1-2; D is possibly TRBD1 (5 bases). V lost 2 bases, J lost 4 bases, and 8 bases lay in between. Germline-derived CDR1 and CDR2 are MNHEY and SVGAGI. CDR3 length: 13 residues. The CDR3 coding sequence is TGTGCCAGCAGTTACCAGGGTAGCTATGGCTACACCTTC. It encodes CASSYQGSYGYTF.

The rearrangement uses TRBV19 and TRBJ1-1; 7 bases map to TRBD1. Germline V gives CDR1 LNHDA, CDR2 SQIVND (reference sequence). This CDR3 has 16 residues. V was pared by 3 bases and J by 0 bases, with 7 bases of the junction left unmatched. The CDR3 loop is CASSMETGLMNTEAFF. Written as DNA, the CDR3 is TGTGCCAGTAGTATGGAGACAGGGCTTATGAACACTGAAGCTTTCTTT.

The V call is TRBV9, the J call TRBJ2-7; 11 bases fit TRBD1. CDR1 is SGDLS, CDR2 YYNGEE, per germline. The ends lost 3 bases at V and 3 bases at J; junction bases unmatched: 5. The CDR3 consists of 15 residues. CDR3 DNA: TGTGCCAGCAGCGACCGGACAGGGGGCATCTACGAGCAGTACTTC. Its translation is CASSDRTGGIYEQYF.

The V call is TRBV27, the J call TRBJ2-7, with 8 bases lining up with TRBD1. The J segment lost 2 bases and the V segment lost 5 bases, leaving 11 bases of the junction unmatched. This CDR3 has 16 residues. Germline CDR1 is MNHEY and CDR2 is SMNVEV (reference sequence). CDR3 in amino acids: CASSTNLDRVPYEQYF. The CDR3 DNA reads as TGTGCCAGCAGTACAAACTTGGACAGGGTCCCCTACGAGCAGTACTTC.

The rearrangement uses TRBV7-8 and TRBJ2-7, with D hard to call. The CDR3 is 14 residues long. V lost 4 bases and J 3 bases, leaving 13 bases between the germline ends. The germline CDR1 and CDR2 sequences are SGHVS and FQNEAQ. The CDR3 DNA reads TGTGCCAGCAGCTCCGTCCGGGCGGACTACGAGCAGTACTTC. This translates into CASSSVRADYEQYF.

This CDR3 is CASSRNRGTSETQYF. In DNA, the CDR3 is TGTGCCAGCAGCCGAAACCGGGGTACATCGGAGACCCAGTACTTC. V is TRBV7-3 and J is TRBJ2-5, with a weak D call TRBD2 (5 bases). Germline CDR1 and CDR2: SGHTA and FQGTGA. The ends were cut back, 5 bases at V and 5 bases at J, with 18 bases in the middle. This CDR3 contains 15 residues.

This clone was observed a few times. The chain joins TRBV11-2 to TRBJ2-1, with D unresolved. Germline assignment: CDR1 SGHAT and CDR2 FQNNGV. This CDR3 spans 17 amino acids. V lost 4 bases to trimming and J lost 7 bases, with 23 bases between them. DNA of the CDR3: TGTGCCAGCAGCTCCGTGTCTTGGTCTTGGGGTCGGAATGAGCAGTTCTTC. This gives the protein CASSSVSWSWGRNEQFF.

Within the sample, this clone is medium-sized. This chain uses TRBV6-1 with TRBJ2-6, with TRBD1 matching 7 bases. The CDR3 has 16 amino acids. Germline lookup yields CDR1 MNHNS and CDR2 SASEGT. V gave up 2 bases and J gave up 3 bases; unmatched junction bases: 4. The CDR3: CASSEQTGLGANVLTF. The CDR3 DNA follows: TGTGCCAGCAGTGAACAGACAGGGCTTGGGGCCAACGTCCTGACTTTC.

This rearrangement joins TRBV5-4 to TRBJ1-3; 7 positions agree with TRBD1. V was clipped by 4 bases and J by 0 bases; unmatched bases: 7. Germline V lookup: CDR1 SGHNT, CDR2 YYREEE (reference sequence). The CDR3 is 16 amino acids. CDR3 loop: CASSVNRGSSGNTIYF. The CDR3 DNA reads as TGTGCCAGCAGCGTCAACAGGGGTAGCTCTGGAAACACCATATATTTT.

The chain combines TRBV13 with TRBJ2-2; TRBD2 might be the D (6 bases). Trimming shortened V by 0 bases and J by 3 bases, and 8 bases separated the two germline ends. Germline assignment: CDR1 PRHDT and CDR2 FYEKMQ (reference sequence). The CDR3 is 15 amino acids. The CDR3 sequence: CASSLGRGHTGELFF. CDR3 nucleotide sequence: TGTGCCAGCAGCTTAGGGCGGGGCCACACCGGGGAGCTGTTTTTT. Based on the CDR3 plus reference TRBV13 and TRBJ2-2, the full variable domain is AAGVIQSPRHLIKEKRETATLKCYPIPRHDTVYWYQQGPGQDPQFLISFYEKMQSDKGSIPDRFSAQQFSDYHSELNMSSLELGDSALYFCASSLGRGHTGELFFGEGSRLTVL.

CDR3 sequence reads: CASSYSDYNSPLHF. The CDR3 DNA follows: TGTGCCAGCAGCTACAGTGACTATAATTCACCCCTCCACTTT. The gene calls are TRBV11-2 and TRBJ1-6; D unresolved. Trimming removed 4 bases from V and 3 bases from J, with 7 bases in between. This CDR3 contains 14 residues. CDR1 and CDR2 (germline): SGHAT, FQNNGV.

This clone was detected only once. The V gene is TRBV2, the J gene TRBJ2-1; the D is unclear. CDR3 length: 13 amino acids. CDR1 SNHLY and CDR2 FYNNEI come from the germline V gene. The V and J ends lost 7 bases and 4 bases respectively, with 11 bases between them. The CDR3 DNA reads as TGTGCCAGCATCCGAATTGATTACAATGAGCAGTTCTTC. It translates to CASIRIDYNEQFF. Based on the CDR3 plus reference TRBV2 and TRBJ2-1, the full variable domain is EPEVTQTPSHQVTQMGQEVILRCVPISNHLYFYWYRQILGQKVEFLVSFYNNEISEKSEIFDDQFSVERPDGSNFTLKIRSTKLEDSAMYFCASIRIDYNEQFFGPGTRLTVL.

The chain couples TRBV12-5 to TRBJ1-2, with D perhaps TRBD1 (5 bases). The germline CDR1 and CDR2 sequences are LGHNT and FRNRAP. The CDR3 covers 14 residues. V shed 7 bases and J shed 8 bases, with 20 bases lying between them. The CDR3 reads CASAPSGTPWGYTF. CDR3 nucleotide sequence: TGTGCTAGTGCCCCGTCCGGGACTCCTTGGGGCTACACCTTC.

This clone was picked up a small number of times. The rearrangement joins TRBV7-9 to TRBJ1-4, with D possibly TRBD1 on 6 matching bases. Looked up from germline, CDR1 is SEHNR and CDR2 is FQNEAQ (reference sequence). The V and J ends lost 7 bases and 3 bases respectively, with 12 bases between them. The CDR3 has 14 amino acids. Written as DNA, the CDR3 is TGTGCCAGCAAGAAGGGACACCCTAATGAAAAACTGTTTTTT. It specifies CASKKGHPNEKLFF.

This sequence joins TRBV28 and TRBJ2-7; either TRBD1 or TRBD2 may fit D (5 bases each). The CDR3 has 18 residues. Deletions cut 6 bases from V and 3 bases from J, with 27 bases between. The germline V gene encodes CDR1 MDHEN and CDR2 SYDVKM. The CDR3 coding sequence is TGTGCCAGCAGCCCTATAACTGCCGGGACCCGGGGTATCTACGAGCAGTACTTC. Translating it yields CASSPITAGTRGIYEQYF. The complete variable domain, with remaining parts taken from reference TRBV28 and TRBJ2-7, reads DVKVTQSSRYLVKRTGEKVFLECVQDMDHENMFWYRQDPGLGLRLIYFSYDVKMKEKGDIPEGYSVSREKKERFSLILESASTNQTSMYLCASSPITAGTRGIYEQYFGPGTRLTVT.

This chain joins TRBV27 and TRBJ1-5; D is perhaps TRBD1 (5 bases). Looked up from germline, CDR1 is MNHEY and CDR2 is SMNVEV (reference sequence). The CDR3 sequence is 16 residues long. V shed 2 bases and J shed 5 bases, with 16 bases lying between them. As DNA, the CDR3 is TGTGCCAGCAGTTTAATGGCAGGGCTAGGAGATCAGCCCCAGCATTTT. Its translation: CASSLMAGLGDQPQHF.

As regards this clone: Germline is not matched at one junction end, which may reflect a read error. The rearrangement links TRBV7-7 to TRBJ1-2; D remains unclear. The CDR3 runs 15 residues. Germline V gene data show CDR1 as SSHAT and CDR2 as FNYEAQ (reference sequence). The CDR3: CASSLVPPHLAGYTF. DNA for the CDR3: TGTGCTAGCAGCTTAGTCCCGCCGCACTTGGCAGGCTACACCTTC.

The genes are TRBV25-1 and TRBJ2-6, with D tentatively TRBD1 (6 bases). The ends were cut back, 3 bases at V and 2 bases at J, with 17 bases in the middle. Germline assignment: CDR1 MGHDK and CDR2 SYGVNS. The CDR3 runs to 18 residues. CDR3 DNA sequence: TGTGCCAGCAGTGATTCCAACCAGGGGTTCACTGGGGCCAACGTCCTGACTTTC. Translating gives CASSDSNQGFTGANVLTF.

The chain has TRBV4-1 and TRBJ2-7; D is possibly TRBD2 (5 bases). The CDR3 consists of 17 residues. V lost 0 bases and J lost 3, with 18 bases in between. CDR1 MGHRA and CDR2 YSYEKL come from the germline V gene. DNA of the CDR3: TGCGCCAGCAGCCAAGATCATTCGGGAACCTACATCTACGAGCAGTACTTC. Translating gives CASSQDHSGTYIYEQYF.